The clone carrying this T cell receptor beta chain was recorded many times. The target antigen is unknown. Universal primer sites and UMIs were introduced during 5'RACE template-switching synthesis of TCR cDNA. Via MiXCR, TCRdb re-called the 5' RACE reads, giving one row per CDR3 protein. Of under 350,000 distinct CDR3 sequences listed, roughly 3.9% were seen once; the top ten hold around 25%. The data were obtained in a study of T cells after yellow fever vaccination. The overall study: Fractions with few cells were prepared using SMART-Seq v4 Ultra Low Input.

Whole-study findings and limits: Researchers noted that a small share of clonotypes showed up in both CD4 and CD8 compartments. Contamination by abundant bulk-population clonotypes could be present in FACS-sorted repertoires.

The sample consisted of PBMCs, taken 5 days after the yellow fever booster vaccination. The sequence was collected from a man aged 18 to 30 who received the YFV17D yellow fever vaccine.

The CDR3 loop reads CASSFRGGVSEAFF. Here the CDR3 DNA reads TGTGCCAGCAGTTTCAGGGGCGGGGTCTCGGAAGCTTTCTTT. The rearrangement uses TRBV12-3 or TRBV12-4 and TRBJ1-1, with D possibly being TRBD1 (6 bases). The CDR3 spans 14 residues. The ends were cut back, 3 bases at V and 8 bases at J, with 16 bases in the middle.